Sequencing of this T cell receptor beta chain was carried out in a study of blood T cell repertoires in COVID-19. Study-wide context: Sites in the United States, Italy and Spain provided acute and convalescent COVID-19 samples. The analysed material was cDNA or gDNA that came from T cells, B-cell-depleted T cells, or PBMCs.

This CDR3 comprises 11 residues. V shed 5 bases and J shed 4 bases, with 8 bases lying between them. Germline CDR1 is DFQATT and CDR2 is SNEGSKA (reference sequence). As originally analysed: Cell counts per sample came from amplifying reference gene primers. Generated by immunoSEQ multiplex PCR, the TCRdb table keeps only in-frame clones and is missing some. V and J calls and clone size are as listed in that table; D and trimming were resolved from the DNA. The table lists 95,000 to 110,000 clones, about 85% of them singletons. A remark on this clone: Other DNA sequences from this sample encode an identical CDR3 as well.

The chain is built from TRBV20-1 and TRBJ2-5; perhaps TRBD2 as D (5 bases). This TCR came from a man aged 45-60 years in a cohort sampled during active COVID-19. The sequenced sample was peripheral blood. CDR3 coding DNA: TGCAGTGCTCGGACTGGAGAGACCCAGTACTTC. This gives the protein CSARTGETQYF.